These 25 T cell receptor beta chains came from one sample sequenced in a study of T cell clonotyping in hematopoietic cell transplantation. Produced via immunoSEQ multiplex PCR; TCRdb's table is partial and in-frame only. The table includes 69,000 or so clones, around 94% detected once. Sequencing used peripheral blood mononuclear cells. Receptors originate from a middle-aged man in good health. Some clones in this sample may be carry-over from other donors' samples.

The J gene is TRBJ1-4, the V gene TRBV10-3; 7 positions agree with TRBD1. The CDR3 spans 14 residues. V lost 4 bases and J lost 7; bases outside the gene matches: 6. Germline V lookup: CDR1 ENHRY, CDR2 SYGVKD. DNA of the CDR3: TGTGCCATCAGTGTTAAGGGGGCGGGTGAAAAACTGTTTTTT. Translating gives CAISVKGAGEKLFF.

This sequence joins TRBV23-1 and TRBJ2-3; D unresolved. TRBV23-1 is classed as an ORF, of uncertain function. The CDR3 is 15 residues long. With 2 bases removed from V and 4 bases from J, the gap between germline ends came to 13 bases. The CDR3 bases are TGCGCCAGCAGTCAAGTAAGACCTCGCTCAGATACGCAGTATTTT. This codes for CASSQVRPRSDTQYF.

The chain uses TRBV5-1 and TRBJ2-3, with unresolved D. Germline V lookup: CDR1 SGHRS, CDR2 YFSETQ. Between the trimmed V and J ends, which lost 0 bases and 7 bases, there was a span of 3 bases. The CDR3 sequence is 11 residues long. CDR3 region: CASSLGNTQYF. The CDR3, as DNA: TGCGCCAGCAGCTTGGGAAATACGCAGTATTTT.

This clone came up once. V gene TRBV6-5 combines with J gene TRBJ1-4; maybe TRBD1 (6 bases). Germline V gene data show CDR1 as MNHEY and CDR2 as SVGAGI. The CDR3 consists of 15 residues. V dropped 4 bases and J dropped 6 bases, with 15 bases sitting between them. In nucleotides, the CDR3 is TGTGCCAGCAGTTGGTCCAGGGGCGCAGATGAAAAACTGTTTTTT. This translates into CASSWSRGADEKLFF.

The CDR3 coding sequence is TGCAGCTTCGGGACAGGGTCCACAGATACGCAGTATTTT. It is translated as CSFGTGSTDTQYF. The chain is built from TRBV29-1 and TRBJ2-3; TRBD1 matches at 9 bases. V lost 8 bases, J lost 2 bases, and 5 bases stayed unmatched. The CDR3 runs to 13 residues. CDR1 is SQVTM, CDR2 ANQGSEA, per germline.

The genes are TRBV7-2 and TRBJ2-7; D is ambiguous. Germline V gives CDR1 SGHTA, CDR2 FQGNSA. The CDR3 contains 14 residues. V was cut by 4 bases and J by 6 bases, with 16 bases left in between. CDR3 loop: CASSWVADQSEQYF. The CDR3 nucleotides are TGTGCCAGCAGCTGGGTGGCTGACCAATCCGAGCAGTACTTC.

The chain's CDR3 is CASSATGVGNQPQHF. CDR3 DNA: TGTGCCAGTAGTGCCACAGGGGTTGGCAATCAGCCCCAGCATTTT. The rearrangement joins TRBV19 to TRBJ1-5; 7 bases match TRBD1. Looked up from germline, CDR1 is LNHDA and CDR2 is SQIVND (reference sequence). CDR3 size: 15 residues. With V trimmed by 5 bases and J by 2 bases, 6 bases remained unmatched.

This clone was recorded only once. This chain uses TRBV4-1 with TRBJ1-1; D gene unclear. The CDR3 totals 16 residues. Germline assignment: CDR1 MGHRA and CDR2 YSYEKL. Trimming cost V 0 bases and J 6 bases, with 17 bases left between them. The CDR3 region is CASSQEPSPVDPEAFF. DNA of the CDR3: TGCGCCAGCAGCCAAGAACCCTCGCCCGTAGACCCTGAAGCTTTCTTT.

This chain uses TRBV6-5 with TRBJ1-2; 10 bases align to TRBD1. This CDR3 spans 12 amino acids. The germline V gene has CDR1 MNHEY and CDR2 SVGAGI. The junction had 3 bases not matched to a gene; V was cut back by 7 bases and J by 7 bases. The CDR3 nucleotides are TGTGCCAGCACTAGGACAGGGGGTGGCTACACCTTC. Amino acid sequence: CASTRTGGGYTF.

This clone was found once. V and J are TRBV2 and TRBJ2-2; possibly TRBD1 for D (6 bases). The CDR3 length is 17 residues. Germline CDR1 is SNHLY and CDR2 is FYNNEI. The germline V and J ends were trimmed by 3 bases and 7 bases, with 21 bases remaining between them. The CDR3 DNA follows: TGTGCCAGCAGTGACAACTCCGACAGGCCTAAGGGCGGGGAGCTGTTTTTT. Protein: CASSDNSDRPKGGELFF.

The V gene is TRBV6-5, the J gene TRBJ1-4; D is undetermined. The germline V gene has CDR1 MNHEY and CDR2 SVGAGI. V was pared by 6 bases and J by 7 bases, with 18 bases between. The CDR3 has 15 amino acids. The CDR3 DNA reads TGTGCCAGCAGCTCCCCCGGCGAAAAGGGTGAAAAACTGTTTTTT. Its translation is CASSSPGEKGEKLFF.

The V and J genes are TRBV19 and TRBJ1-3, with TRBD1 matching 8 bases. V lost 3 bases and J lost 0; bases outside the gene matches: 16. Germline loops: CDR1 LNHDA, CDR2 SQIVND (reference sequence). The CDR3 is 20 amino acids. In nucleotides, the CDR3 is TGTGCCAGTAGTATCCTCGGACAGGGAGGATCGTTTTACTCTGGAAACACCATATATTTT. The encoded protein is CASSILGQGGSFYSGNTIYF.

The chain uses TRBV28 and TRBJ1-5; D unclear. The germline V gene has CDR1 MDHEN and CDR2 SYDVKM. V lost 6 bases to trimming and J lost 7 bases, with 10 bases between them. The CDR3 runs to 12 residues. CDR3 in DNA: TGTGCCAGCAGGATAGTGGAACAGCCCCAGCATTTT. Protein sequence: CASRIVEQPQHF.

The chain joins TRBV7-6 to TRBJ2-1; D is possibly TRBD1 or TRBD2 (6 bases each). Germline loops: CDR1 SGHVS, CDR2 FNYEAQ. This CDR3 has 14 residues. V was pared by 5 bases and J by 4 bases, with 12 bases between. The CDR3 nucleotides are TGTGCCAGCAGCGGAGGGGGGCCATACAATGAGCAGTTCTTC. This translates into CASSGGGPYNEQFF.

The chain is built from TRBV7-8 and TRBJ2-1; weak D call: TRBD2 (6 bases). Deletions cut 0 bases from V and 8 bases from J, with 17 bases between. The CDR3 extends over 16 amino acids. The germline V gene encodes CDR1 SGHVS and CDR2 FQNEAQ. CDR3 DNA: TGTGCCAGCAGCTTAGCCGTGACTAGGATATGGGATGAGCAGTTCTTC. Translating gives CASSLAVTRIWDEQFF.

This clone appeared a single time. J is TRBJ2-6 and V is TRBV14, with 8 bases matching TRBD2. V shed 1 base and J 0 bases; nucleotides not matched to a gene: 11. The germline V gene encodes CDR1 SGHDN and CDR2 FVKESK. CDR3 size: 20 residues. The CDR3 loop is CASSQAFGSGTLSGANVLTF. CDR3 nucleotide sequence: TGTGCCAGCAGCCAAGCTTTCGGTAGCGGGACTCTCTCTGGGGCCAACGTCCTGACTTTC.

The V and J genes are TRBV30 and TRBJ1-3; 9 positions match TRBD1. CDR3 length equals 11 residues. CDR1 and CDR2 from the germline V gene are GTSNPN and SVGIG (reference sequence). Trimming removed 7 bases from V and 9 bases from J; junction bases left unmatched: 4. The CDR3 here is CASGTGPTIYF. As DNA, the CDR3 is TGTGCCTCCGGGACAGGGCCCACCATATATTTT. Full variable domain (missing parts from reference TRBV30 and TRBJ1-3): SQTIHQWPATLVQPVGSPLSLECTVEGTSNPNLYWYRQAAGRGLQLLFYSVGIGQISSEVPQNLSASRPQDRQFILSSKKLLLSDSGFYLCASGTGPTIYFGEGSWLTVV.

The rearrangement joins TRBV7-9 to TRBJ1-2; tentative D call: TRBD1 (5 bases). CDR1 is SEHNR and CDR2 is FQNEAQ in the germline V gene (reference sequence). Between the trimmed V and J ends, which lost 5 bases and 4 bases, there was a span of 26 bases. This CDR3 has 18 amino acids. CDR3 nucleotides: TGTGCCAGCAGCATGCGCCCGGGGGGGACGGAGGAACCCTATGGCTACACCTTC. This encodes CASSMRPGGTEEPYGYTF.

The V and J genes are TRBV5-1 and TRBJ2-1; 7 nucleotides agree with TRBD1. The CDR3 totals 15 residues. Germline V gives CDR1 SGHRS, CDR2 YFSETQ. V shed 0 bases and J 8 bases; nucleotides not matched to a gene: 8. CDR3 region: CASSLAPGTDYEQFF. The CDR3 DNA reads TGCGCCAGCAGCTTGGCCCCCGGGACAGATTATGAGCAGTTCTTC.

The chain has TRBV10-1 and TRBJ2-1, with TRBD2 as a possible D gene (6 bases). Trimming removed 3 bases from V and 3 bases from J, with 12 bases in between. This CDR3 has 15 amino acids. Germline V gene lookup returns CDR1 WNHNN and CDR2 SYGVQD (reference sequence). The CDR3 bases are TGCGCCAGCAGTGAAGAGCGGGCTGGCTACAATGAGCAGTTCTTC. As protein: CASSEERAGYNEQFF.

V and J are TRBV19 and TRBJ2-2; 10 bases agree with TRBD2. Trimming at V came to 9 bases and at J to 2 bases, leaving 3 bases not matched to a gene. The germline V gene encodes CDR1 LNHDA and CDR2 SQIVND (reference sequence). The CDR3 consists of 14 residues. CDR3 region: CASRTSGNTGELFF. CDR3 DNA: TGTGCCAGCCGGACTAGCGGAAACACCGGGGAGCTGTTTTTT.

The chain employs TRBV19 and TRBJ2-3; 13 nucleotides match TRBD2. The CDR3 contains 16 residues. Trimming took 6 bases from V and 4 from J; bases not matched to a gene: 7. Germline CDR1 and CDR2: LNHDA and SQIVND (reference sequence). CDR3 loop: CASRRTSGSLADTQYF. The CDR3 DNA reads TGTGCCAGTAGGAGGACTAGCGGGAGCTTAGCAGATACGCAGTATTTT.

The chain links TRBV7-6 to TRBJ2-2; possibly TRBD2 for D (5 bases). V lost 3 bases and J 4 bases, leaving 18 bases between the germline ends. The CDR3 is 17 residues long. In germline, CDR1 is SGHVS, CDR2 FNYEAQ. CDR3 sequence reads: CASSLEPGGRGTGELFF. The CDR3 DNA reads TGTGCCAGCAGCTTGGAGCCTGGCGGTCGGGGCACCGGGGAGCTGTTTTTT. The full variable domain, rest sourced from reference TRBV7-6 and TRBJ2-2, is GAGVSQSPRYKVTKRGQDVALRCDPISGHVSLYWYRQALGQGPEFLTYFNYEAQQDKSGLPNDRFSAERPEGSISTLTIQRTEQRDSAMYRCASSLEPGGRGTGELFFGEGSRLTVL.

The J gene is TRBJ2-1, the V gene TRBV2; TRBD2 matches 14 bases. The CDR3 spans 14 residues. V shed 7 bases and J 7 bases; nucleotides not matched to a gene: 3. The germline V gene has CDR1 SNHLY and CDR2 FYNNEI. CDR3 sequence (DNA): TGTGCCAGCACGCGACTAGCGGGGGGGAATGAGCAGTTCTTC. Protein sequence: CASTRLAGGNEQFF.

The chain has TRBV5-8 and TRBJ2-2; either TRBD1 or TRBD2 may fit D (5 bases each). In germline, CDR1 is SGHTS, CDR2 YDEGEE. The CDR3 consists of 13 residues. Trimming left V 1 base short and J 5 bases short, with 6 bases between. The CDR3, as DNA: TGTGCCAGCAGCTTGTGGGGGACCGGGGAGCTGTTTTTT. It is translated as CASSLWGTGELFF.